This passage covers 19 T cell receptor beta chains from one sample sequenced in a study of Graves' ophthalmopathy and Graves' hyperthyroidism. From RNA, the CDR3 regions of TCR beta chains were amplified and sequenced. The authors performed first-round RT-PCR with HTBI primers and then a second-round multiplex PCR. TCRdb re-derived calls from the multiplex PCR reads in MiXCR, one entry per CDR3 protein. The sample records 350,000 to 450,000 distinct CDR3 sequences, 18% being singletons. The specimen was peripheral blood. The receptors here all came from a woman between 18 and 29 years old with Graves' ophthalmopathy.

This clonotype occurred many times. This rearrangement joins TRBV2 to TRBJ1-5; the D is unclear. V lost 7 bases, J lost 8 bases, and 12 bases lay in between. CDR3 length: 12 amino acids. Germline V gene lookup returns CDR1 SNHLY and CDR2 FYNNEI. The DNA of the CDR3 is TGTGCCAGCAACATCGGGTCTAAGCCCCAGCATTTT. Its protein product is CASNIGSKPQHF.

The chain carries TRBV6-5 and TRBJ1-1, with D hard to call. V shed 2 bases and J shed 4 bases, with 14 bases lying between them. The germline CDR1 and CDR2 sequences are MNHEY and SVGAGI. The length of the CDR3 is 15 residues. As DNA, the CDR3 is TGTGCCAGCAGTTACCCCGGGCGGACCGCCACTGAAGCTTTCTTT. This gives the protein CASSYPGRTATEAFF.

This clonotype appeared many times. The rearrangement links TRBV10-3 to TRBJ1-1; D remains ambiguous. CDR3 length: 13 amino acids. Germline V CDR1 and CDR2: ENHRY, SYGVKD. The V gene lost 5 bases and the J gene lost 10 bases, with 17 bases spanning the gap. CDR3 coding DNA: TGTGCCATCAGTAAAGCCGGGAGCTTGGGAGCTTTCTTT. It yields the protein CAISKAGSLGAFF.

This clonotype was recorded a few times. The CDR3 coding sequence is TGTGCCAGCAGCTTGAAAAGGGCGGAGGGTCAGCCCCAGCATTTT. It translates to CASSLKRAEGQPQHF. The genes are TRBV5-4 and TRBJ1-5; D remains ambiguous. CDR1 is SGHNT and CDR2 is YYREEE in the germline V gene (reference sequence). The CDR3 spans 15 residues. Trimming removed 1 base from V and 6 bases from J, with 14 bases in between.

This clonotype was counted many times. The CDR3 sequence: CASSLVPLGPGRGYTF. In DNA form, the CDR3 reads TGTGCCAGCAGCTTAGTTCCCCTCGGCCCAGGCCGGGGCTACACCTTC. The chain recombines TRBV11-2 with TRBJ1-2, with unresolved D. The CDR3 is made up of 16 amino acids. The germline CDR1 and CDR2 sequences are SGHAT and FQNNGV. Trimming took off 1 base at V and 8 bases at J, with 20 bases between the two ends.

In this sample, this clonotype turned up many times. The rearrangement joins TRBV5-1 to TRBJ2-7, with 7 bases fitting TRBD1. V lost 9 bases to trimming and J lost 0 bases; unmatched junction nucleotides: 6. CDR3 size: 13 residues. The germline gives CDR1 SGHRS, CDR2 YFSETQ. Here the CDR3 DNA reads TGCGCCACCTCGACAGGGAACTCCTACGAGCAGTACTTC. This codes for CATSTGNSYEQYF.

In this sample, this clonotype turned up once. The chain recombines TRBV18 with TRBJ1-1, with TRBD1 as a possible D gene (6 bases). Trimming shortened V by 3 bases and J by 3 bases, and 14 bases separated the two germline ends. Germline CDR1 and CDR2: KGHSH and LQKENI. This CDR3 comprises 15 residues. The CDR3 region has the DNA TGTGCCAGCTCACCCCCCGGGCAGGGGTACACTGAAGCTTTCTTT. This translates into CASSPPGQGYTEAFF.

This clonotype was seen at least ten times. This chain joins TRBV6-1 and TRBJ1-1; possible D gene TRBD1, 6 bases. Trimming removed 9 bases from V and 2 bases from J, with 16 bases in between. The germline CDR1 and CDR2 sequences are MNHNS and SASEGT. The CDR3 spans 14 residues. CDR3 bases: TGTGCCAGTAAGCAACAGGGATCAAACACTGAAGCTTTCTTT. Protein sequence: CASKQQGSNTEAFF.

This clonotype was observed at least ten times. The CDR3 DNA follows: TGTGCCAGCAGTTTCCCTAGCGGGGGCCTGAACACCGGGGAGCTGTTTTTT. As protein: CASSFPSGGLNTGELFF. The rearrangement uses TRBV28 and TRBJ2-2; TRBD2 matches 10 bases. V shed 3 bases and J 1 base; nucleotides not matched to a gene: 5. The CDR3 sequence is 17 residues long. CDR1 is MDHEN, CDR2 SYDVKM, per germline.

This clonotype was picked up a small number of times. The CDR3, as DNA: TGTGCCAGCAAGGCTAGCGGGGTAGAGACCCAGTACTTC. It translates to CASKASGVETQYF. This chain connects TRBV6-1 to TRBJ2-5; 9 nucleotides line up with TRBD2. The CDR3 runs to 13 residues. V dropped 7 bases and J dropped 4; count of bases not matched to a gene: 4. Germline lookup yields CDR1 MNHNS and CDR2 SASEGT.

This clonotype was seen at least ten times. The CDR3 DNA reads TGCGCCAGCAGCTCGTTGGCCGGGGAGCTGTTTTTT. This encodes CASSSLAGELFF. This sequence joins TRBV5-1 and TRBJ2-2; D gene ambiguous. This CDR3 spans 12 amino acids. V lost 3 bases to trimming and J lost 6 bases, with 6 bases between them. Germline V gene sequence: CDR1 SGHRS, CDR2 YFSETQ. The full variable domain, rest sourced from reference TRBV5-1 and TRBJ2-2, is KAGVTQTPRYLIKTRGQQVTLSCSPISGHRSVSWYQQTPGQGLQFLFEYFSETQRNKGNFPGRFSGRQFSNSRSEMNVSTLELGDSALYLCASSSLAGELFFGEGSRLTVL.

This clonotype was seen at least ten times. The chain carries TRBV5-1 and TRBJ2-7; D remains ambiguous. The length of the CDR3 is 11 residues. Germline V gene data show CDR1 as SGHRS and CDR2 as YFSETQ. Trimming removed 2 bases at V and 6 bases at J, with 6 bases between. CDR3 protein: CASSFSGEQYF. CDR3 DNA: TGCGCCAGCAGCTTCTCGGGCGAGCAGTACTTC.

The CDR3 loop is CASSQEEGFYNSPLHF. CDR3 nucleotides: TGCGCCAGCAGCCAAGAAGAGGGCTTCTATAATTCACCCCTCCACTTT. The chain has TRBV4-1 and TRBJ1-6; D is ambiguous. The V and J ends lost 0 bases and 3 bases respectively, with 9 bases between them. The CDR3 length is 16 residues. CDR1 is MGHRA and CDR2 is YSYEKL in the germline V gene.

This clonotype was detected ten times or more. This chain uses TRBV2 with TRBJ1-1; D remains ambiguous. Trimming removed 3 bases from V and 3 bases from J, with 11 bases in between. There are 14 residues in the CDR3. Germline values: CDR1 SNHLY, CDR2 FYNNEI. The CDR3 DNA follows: TGTGCCAGCAGTGATCCGGTAAAGTACACTGAAGCTTTCTTT. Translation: CASSDPVKYTEAFF.

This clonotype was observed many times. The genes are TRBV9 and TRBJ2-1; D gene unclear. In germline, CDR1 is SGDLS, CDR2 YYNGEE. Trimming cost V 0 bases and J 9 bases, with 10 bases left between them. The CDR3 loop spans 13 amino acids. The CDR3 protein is CASSVGPAFEQFF. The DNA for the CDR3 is TGTGCCAGCAGCGTAGGGCCAGCCTTTGAGCAGTTCTTC.

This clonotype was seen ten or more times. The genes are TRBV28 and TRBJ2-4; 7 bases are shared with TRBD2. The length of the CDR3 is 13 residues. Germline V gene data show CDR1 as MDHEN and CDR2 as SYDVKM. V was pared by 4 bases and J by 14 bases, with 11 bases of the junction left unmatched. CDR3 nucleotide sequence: TGTGCCAGCAGTTGGGGCGGGGGTAGACTCGAGTACTTC. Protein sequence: CASSWGGGRLEYF.

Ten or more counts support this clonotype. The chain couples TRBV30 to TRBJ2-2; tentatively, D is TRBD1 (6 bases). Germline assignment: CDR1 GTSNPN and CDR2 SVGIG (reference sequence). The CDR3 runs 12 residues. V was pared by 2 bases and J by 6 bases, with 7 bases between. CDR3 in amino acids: CAWSTGSGELFF. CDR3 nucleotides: TGTGCCTGGAGTACAGGGTCCGGGGAGCTGTTTTTT.

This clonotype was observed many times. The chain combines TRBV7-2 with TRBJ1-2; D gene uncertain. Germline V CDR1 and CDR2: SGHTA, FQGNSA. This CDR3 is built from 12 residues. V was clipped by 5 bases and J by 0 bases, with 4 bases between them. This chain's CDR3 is CASSSSNYGYTF. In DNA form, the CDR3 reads TGTGCCAGCAGCAGTTCTAACTATGGCTACACCTTC.

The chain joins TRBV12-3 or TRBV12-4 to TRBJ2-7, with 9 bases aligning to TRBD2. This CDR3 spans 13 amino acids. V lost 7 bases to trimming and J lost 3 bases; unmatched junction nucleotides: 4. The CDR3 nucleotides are TGTGCCAGCACGGTGACTAGCGGCTACGAGCAGTACTTC. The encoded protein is CASTVTSGYEQYF.